A selection of T cell receptor beta chains follows, all from one sample in a study of blood T cells in healthy people across ages. TCRdb passed the 5' RACE reads through MiXCR, listing each CDR3 protein once. This sample carries 1.8 million or so distinct CDR3 sequences, roughly two fifths of them seen once, and the ten largest clones take approximately 22%. Material: blood. The receptors were gathered from a human donor in good health. Each CDR3 is given with its conserved first and last residue.

CDR3 protein,V gene
CASSYSGSPDSGANVLTF,TRBV6-2/TRBV6-3
CSTRLAGVDTQYF,TRBV20-1
CATSDSDRLSKARGFF,TRBV24-1
CASSQVPYSNQPQHF,TRBV4-1
CASSVDPWAANEKRFF,TRBV9
CASSQQGGDFQAFF,TRBV7-9
CASSLVGRGLYEQYF,TRBV5-1
CASSQGQGLSMEQFF,TRBV7-2
CSATGPYEQYF,TRBV20-1
CSAIKDLNTEAFF,TRBV20-1
CASSSDGNQETQYF,TRBV7-3
CASSLTGPEQFF,TRBV5-1
CASSATSGGAGTDTQYF,TRBV9
CASRQDLGQGDERFF,TRBV14
CASSLLSNWDTSYEQYF,TRBV7-2
CAISETGDEQYF,TRBV10-3
CASSSSFPIQPQHF,TRBV12-3/TRBV12-4
CASSKDAGLTTYNEQFF,TRBV21-1
CASSLRHSTNEKLFF,TRBV28
CRTGGVEETQYF,TRBV20-1
CASSPRSHLYGYTF,TRBV3-1
CASSREGLAEAFF,TRBV3-1
CATSAATLYNEQFF,TRBV24-1
CASSAIPPENGGELFF,TRBV7-6
CASSPGQGVREQYF,TRBV4-1
CATGRDRTDTQYF,TRBV15
CSANPGLAGGTQYF,TRBV20-1
CASSDGLAGGLEFF,TRBV7-9
CSVEGGRDRGNKYEQYF,TRBV29-1
CSVDEGLGQFF,TRBV29-1
CASSGQTSTMRDTQYF,TRBV13
CSARALTSGGASETQYF,TRBV20-1
CASSLEAFHGYTF,TRBV12-3/TRBV12-4
CASDRGGLSEQFF,TRBV6-6
CASSYEWGGNQPQHF,TRBV6-2/TRBV6-3
CACSSRVNYGYTF,TRBV5-5
CASSQDKGNANSYEQYF,TRBV3-1
CASSLLGENQPQHF,TRBV12-3/TRBV12-4
CASSQRRGTGSQETQYF,TRBV7-9
CASSLPQGAVVYGYTF,TRBV7-9
CASSLLSTGTGSYEQYF,TRBV5-1
CASSPIGTGSYEQYF,TRBV13
CASRSPPDDGTATTNEKLFF,TRBV9
CASSPQTGGLGNQPQHF,TRBV7-2
CASSLMSGEPYEQYF,TRBV4-3
CSAIVTSGAAGDTQYF,TRBV20-1
CASSYSLSGGPAYNEQFF,TRBV7-8
CSASFAGTGGRHEQYF,TRBV20-1
CASSPSAGGRRGETQYF,TRBV4-1
CASKLDGNEKLFF,TRBV6-5